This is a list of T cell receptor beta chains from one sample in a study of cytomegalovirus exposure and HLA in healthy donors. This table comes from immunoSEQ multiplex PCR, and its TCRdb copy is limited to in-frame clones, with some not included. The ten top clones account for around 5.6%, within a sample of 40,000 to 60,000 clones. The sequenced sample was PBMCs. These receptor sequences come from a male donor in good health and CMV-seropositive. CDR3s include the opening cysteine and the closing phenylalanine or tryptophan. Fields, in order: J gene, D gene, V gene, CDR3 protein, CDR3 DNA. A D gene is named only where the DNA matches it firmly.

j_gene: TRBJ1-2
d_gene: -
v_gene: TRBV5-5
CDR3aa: CASAPYYDYGYTF
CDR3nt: TGTGCCAGCGCTCCCTACTATGACTATGGCTACACCTTC

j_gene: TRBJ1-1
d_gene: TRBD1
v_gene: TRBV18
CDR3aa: CASSERQGANTEAFF
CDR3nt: TGTGCCAGCTCGGAAAGACAGGGGGCGAACACTGAAGCTTTCTTT

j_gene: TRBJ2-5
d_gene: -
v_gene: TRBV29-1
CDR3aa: CSVEQQQETQYF
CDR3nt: TGCAGCGTTGAACAACAGCAAGAGACCCAGTACTTC

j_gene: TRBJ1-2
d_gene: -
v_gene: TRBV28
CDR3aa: CASSLSRTELHGYTF
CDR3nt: TGTGCCAGCAGTTTATCTCGGACAGAACTCCATGGCTACACCTTC

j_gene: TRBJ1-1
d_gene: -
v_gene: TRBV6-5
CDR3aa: CASSYGQGTEAFF
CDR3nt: TGTGCCAGCAGTTACGGGCAGGGCACTGAAGCTTTCTTT

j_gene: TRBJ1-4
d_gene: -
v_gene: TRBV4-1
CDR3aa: CASSQVPENEKLFF
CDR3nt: TGCGCCAGCAGCCAAGTACCGGAGAATGAAAAACTGTTTTTT

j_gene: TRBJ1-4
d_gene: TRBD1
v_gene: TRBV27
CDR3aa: CASGPHRGINEKLFF
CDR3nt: TGTGCCAGCGGTCCTCACAGGGGGATTAATGAAAAACTGTTTTTT

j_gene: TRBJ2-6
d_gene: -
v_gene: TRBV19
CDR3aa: CASISTDRLPGANVLTF
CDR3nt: TGTGCCAGTATATCGACAGACCGTTTGCCTGGGGCCAACGTCCTGACTTTC

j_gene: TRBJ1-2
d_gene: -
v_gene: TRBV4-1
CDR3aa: CASSQGGGGYTF
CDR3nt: TGCGCCAGCAGCCAAGGAGGAGGAGGCTACACCTTC

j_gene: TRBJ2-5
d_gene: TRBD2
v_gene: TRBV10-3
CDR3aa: CAISLGTSLQETQYF
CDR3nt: TGTGCCATCAGCCTAGGGACTAGCCTACAAGAGACCCAGTACTTC

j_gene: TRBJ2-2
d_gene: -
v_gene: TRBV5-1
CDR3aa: CASSSTTNTGELFF
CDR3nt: TGCGCCAGCAGCTCCACAACGAACACCGGGGAGCTGTTTTTT